This T cell receptor beta chain was identified in a study of blood T cells in healthy people across ages. The CDR3 consists of 15 residues. Looked up from germline, CDR1 is SGHRS and CDR2 is YFSETQ. V lost 3 bases and J lost 0, with 7 bases in between. For the second PCR, which ran for about 7 to 11 cycles, a sample-barcoded 5' primer and a J-beta primer mix were used. One entry per CDR3 protein results from TCRdb running MiXCR on the 5' RACE reads. The sample carries 660,000 or so distinct CDR3 sequences, 58% recorded once. Sequences were obtained from blood. This receptor was obtained from a man between 60 and 75 years old in good health. This chain uses TRBV5-1 with TRBJ2-6; no clear D gene. In DNA form, the CDR3 reads TGCGCCAGCAGCTGGGCTAGCTCTGGGGCCAACGTCCTGACTTTC. Translated, it gives CASSWASSGANVLTF.